The 10 T cell receptor beta chains listed next were all sequenced from one sample in a study of blood T cell repertoires in COVID-19. Sequenced by immunoSEQ multiplex PCR; TCRdb stores in-frame clones only, minus some. The profile shows roughly 80,000 clones, 85% to 90% of them singletons. Source material: peripheral blood. The source is a woman aged 70-85 years with acute or convalescent COVID-19.

The chain recombines TRBV6-2 or TRBV6-3 with TRBJ2-7; 7 positions agree with TRBD1. The germline V gene encodes CDR1 MNHEY and CDR2 SVGEGT. The junction had 5 bases not matched to a gene; V was cut back by 4 bases and J by 2 bases. This CDR3 comprises 14 residues. In DNA, the CDR3 is TGTGCCAGCAGTTCCTGGACAGGCCCCTACGAGCAGTACGTC. It is translated as CASSSWTGPYEQYV.

This clone came up once. V and J are TRBV28 and TRBJ2-7; 7 bases align to TRBD2. Germline-derived CDR1 and CDR2 are MDHEN and SYDVKM. V lost 3 bases, J lost 5 bases, and 1 base stayed unmatched. CDR3 length equals 12 residues. The CDR3 bases are TGTGCCAGCAGTTTGGGAGGGAACGAGCAGTACGTC. It codes for CASSLGGNEQYV.

The CDR3 loop is CASSLDRRYQETQYF. The CDR3 DNA sequence: TGTGCCAGCAGCCTGGACAGGCGGTACCAAGAGACCCAGTACTTC. The chain has TRBV2 and TRBJ2-5; 7 bases agree with TRBD1. The germline CDR1 and CDR2 sequences are SNHLY and FYNNEI. The CDR3 spans 15 residues. J was trimmed by 0 bases and V by 6 bases; bases with no gene match: 7.

In its sample, this clone was seen many times. The chain joins TRBV7-6 to TRBJ2-5, with D tentatively TRBD1 (7 bases). The CDR3 is 17 residues long. CDR1 and CDR2 from the germline V gene are SGHVS and FNYEAQ. V lost 5 bases and J lost 0, with 19 bases in between. The CDR3 here is CASSQGGAGAYQETQYF. CDR3 DNA: TGTGCCAGCAGCCAGGGGGGAGCTGGCGCGTACCAAGAGACCCAGTACTTC.

Ten or more counts support this clone. This rearrangement joins TRBV24-1 to TRBJ2-2; maybe TRBD1 (5 bases). CDR3 length: 17 residues. The germline V gene has CDR1 KGHDR and CDR2 SFDVKD. Trimming left V 0 bases short and J 5 bases short, with 15 bases between. The CDR3: CATSDLIGGADTGELFF. CDR3 coding DNA: TGTGCCACCAGTGATTTGATTGGTGGGGCCGATACCGGGGAGCTGTTTTTT.

The rearrangement uses TRBV29-1 and TRBJ2-3, with a weak D call TRBD1 (6 bases). V was clipped by 8 bases and J by 0 bases, with 12 bases between them. The germline CDR1 and CDR2 sequences are SQVTM and ANQGSEA. This CDR3 has 13 residues. CDR3 nucleotides: TGCAGCCTTGGGCAGGGGAGCACAGATACGCAGTATTTT. This encodes CSLGQGSTDTQYF.

V is TRBV11-2 and J is TRBJ2-7, with TRBD2 matching 8 bases. Germline CDR1 is SGHAT and CDR2 is FQNNGV. The CDR3 is made up of 15 amino acids. V trimming: 6 bases; J trimming: 5 bases; junction bases outside the gene matches: 12. CDR3 DNA: TGTGCCAGCAGTGTTAGCGGGGAGCCTCCCCACGAGCAGTACGTC. Translated: CASSVSGEPPHEQYV.

The rearrangement links TRBV27 to TRBJ1-1; unclear D gene. Looked up from germline, CDR1 is MNHEY and CDR2 is SMNVEV (reference sequence). V was pared by 2 bases and J by 1 base, with 8 bases between. The CDR3 contains 14 residues. This CDR3 is CASSLKQSNTEAFF. CDR3 DNA sequence: TGTGCCAGCAGTTTAAAACAGTCGAACACTGAAGCTTTCTTT.

The chain is built from TRBV19 and TRBJ1-2; TRBD1 aligns across 7 bases. Germline V gives CDR1 LNHDA, CDR2 SQIVND (reference sequence). The CDR3 has 13 residues. With 10 bases clipped from V and 8 bases from J, the junction kept 13 bases outside the gene matches. This chain's CDR3 is CATKIGQEGGYTF. DNA of the CDR3: TGTGCCACCAAGATCGGACAGGAGGGGGGCTACACCTTC.

This chain links TRBV11-2 with TRBJ2-3; no clear D gene. This CDR3 has 15 residues. Trimming cost V 4 bases and J 0 bases, with 11 bases left between them. The germline V gene has CDR1 SGHAT and CDR2 FQNNGV. The CDR3 region has the DNA TGTGCCAGCAGCTCCAGAGGCGCTAGCACAGATACGCAGTATTTT. Residues: CASSSRGASTDTQYF.